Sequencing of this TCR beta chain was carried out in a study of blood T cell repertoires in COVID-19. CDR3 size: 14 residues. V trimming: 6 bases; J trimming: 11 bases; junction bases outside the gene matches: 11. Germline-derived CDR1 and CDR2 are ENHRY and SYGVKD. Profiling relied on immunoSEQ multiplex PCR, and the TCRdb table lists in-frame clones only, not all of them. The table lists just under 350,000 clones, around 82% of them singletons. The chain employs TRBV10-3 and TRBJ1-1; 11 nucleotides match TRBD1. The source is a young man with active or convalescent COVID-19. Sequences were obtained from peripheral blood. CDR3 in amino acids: CAIRGDRGAGVAFF. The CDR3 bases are TGTGCCATCAGAGGGGACAGGGGGGCGGGAGTTGCTTTCTTT.